The rows below give T cell receptor beta chains drawn from one sample of a study of identical twins. TCRdb reprocessed the 5' RACE reads via MiXCR and lists one record per CDR3 protein. The data hold more than 600,000 distinct CDR3 sequences, with 18% observed a single time. These sequences were also reported in another study, on T cells expressing NK-cell markers.

The source material was PBMCs. The receptors come from a young woman in good health. CDR3s include the opening cysteine and the closing phenylalanine or tryptophan. Each record gives: clone size, D gene, V gene, J gene, CDR3 protein, CDR3 DNA. The D gene is left open where the match is weak. For some rows the clone size is stated as once, few or many, or as a class when expanded; others skip it.

>few|-|TRBV20-1|TRBJ2-3
CSAFRADMIGTQYF
TGCAGTGCTTTTAGGGCGGATATGATAGGTACGCAGTATTTT
>-|TRBD1|TRBV12-3/TRBV12-4|TRBJ1-5
CASSPGTGNNQPQHF
TGTGCCAGCAGTCCGGGGACAGGGAATAATCAGCCCCAGCATTTT
>many|-|TRBV20-1|TRBJ1-4
CSARDGGGNEKLFF
TGCAGTGCTAGAGACGGCGGGGGTAATGAAAAACTGTTTTTT
>few|-|TRBV20-1|TRBJ2-2
CSARTGPHTGELFF
TGCAGTGCTAGGACCGGGCCCCACACCGGGGAGCTGTTTTTT
>few|TRBD2|TRBV5-1|TRBJ2-7
CASSLVAGEYYEQYF
TGCGCCAGCAGCTTAGTAGCGGGAGAGTACTACGAGCAGTACTTC
>few|-|TRBV3-1|TRBJ1-2
CASSPLGGGYTF
TGTGCCAGCAGCCCCCTGGGCGGTGGCTACACCTTC
>few|-|TRBV5-8|TRBJ2-3
CASSLAGFRDTQYF
TGTGCCAGCAGCTTGGCCGGGTTCCGAGATACGCAGTATTTT
>many|-|TRBV7-2|TRBJ2-7
CASSLVPYEQYF
TGTGCCAGCAGTTTAGTCCCCTACGAGCAGTACTTC
>few|-|TRBV20-1|TRBJ2-5
CSARDEWKETQYF
TGCAGTGCTAGAGATGAATGGAAAGAGACCCAGTACTTC
>-|-|TRBV29-1|TRBJ1-2
CSSGGPYGYTF
TGCAGCTCGGGGGGCCCCTATGGCTACACCTTC
>few|-|TRBV20-1|TRBJ2-3
CSARLGGYRTDTQYF
TGCAGTGCTAGATTGGGGGGATATCGGACAGATACGCAGTATTTT
>-|TRBD1|TRBV6-5|TRBJ2-1
CASSYTGTGLYNEQFF
TGTGCCAGCAGTTACACCGGGACAGGGCTCTACAATGAGCAGTTCTTC
>few|-|TRBV2|TRBJ2-1
CASSEVNIGEQFF
TGTGCCAGCAGTGAAGTGAATATTGGAGAGCAGTTCTTC
>-|-|TRBV6-2/TRBV6-3|TRBJ2-7
CASSPPGLGVTYEQYF
TGTGCCAGCAGTCCACCCGGTCTAGGGGTGACCTACGAGCAGTACTTC
>few|-|TRBV7-9|TRBJ1-3
CASSSQSVLVSGNTIYF
TGTGCCAGCAGCTCTCAATCGGTCCTCGTCTCTGGAAACACCATATATTTT
>-|-|TRBV20-1|TRBJ2-5
CSARVRDYQETQYF
TGCAGTGCTAGGGTCCGGGACTACCAAGAGACCCAGTACTTC